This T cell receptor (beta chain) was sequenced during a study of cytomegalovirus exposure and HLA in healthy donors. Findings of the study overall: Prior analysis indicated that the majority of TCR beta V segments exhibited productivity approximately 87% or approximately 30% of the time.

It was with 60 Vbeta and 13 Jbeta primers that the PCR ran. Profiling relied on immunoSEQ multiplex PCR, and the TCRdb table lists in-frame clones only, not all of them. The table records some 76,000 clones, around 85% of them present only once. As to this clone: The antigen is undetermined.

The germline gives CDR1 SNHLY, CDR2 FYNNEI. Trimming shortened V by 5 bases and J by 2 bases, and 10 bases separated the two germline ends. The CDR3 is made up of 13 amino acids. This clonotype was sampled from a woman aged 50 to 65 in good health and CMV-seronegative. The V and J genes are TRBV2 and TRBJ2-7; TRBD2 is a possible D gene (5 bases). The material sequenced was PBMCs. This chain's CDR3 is CASSQDSTYEQYF. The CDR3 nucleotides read TGTGCCAGCAGTCAGGACTCCACCTACGAGCAGTACTTC.